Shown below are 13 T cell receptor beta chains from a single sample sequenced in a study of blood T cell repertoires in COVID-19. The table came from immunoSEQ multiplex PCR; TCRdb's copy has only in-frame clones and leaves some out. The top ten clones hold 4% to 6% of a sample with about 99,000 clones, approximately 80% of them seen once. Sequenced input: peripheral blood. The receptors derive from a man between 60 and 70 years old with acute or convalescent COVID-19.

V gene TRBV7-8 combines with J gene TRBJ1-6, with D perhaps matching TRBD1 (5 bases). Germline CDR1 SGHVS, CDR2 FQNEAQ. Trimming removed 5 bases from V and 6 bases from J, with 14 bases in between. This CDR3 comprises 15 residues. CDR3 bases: TGTGCCAGCAGCACAAGGACATACCTTAATTCACCCCTCCACTTT. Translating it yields CASSTRTYLNSPLHF.

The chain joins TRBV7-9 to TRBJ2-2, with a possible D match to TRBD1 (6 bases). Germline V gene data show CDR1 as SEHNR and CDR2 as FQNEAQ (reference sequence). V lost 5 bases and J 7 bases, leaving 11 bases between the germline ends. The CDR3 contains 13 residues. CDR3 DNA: TGTGCCAGCAGCCCCCGGGACAACGGGGAGCTGTTTTTT. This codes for CASSPRDNGELFF.

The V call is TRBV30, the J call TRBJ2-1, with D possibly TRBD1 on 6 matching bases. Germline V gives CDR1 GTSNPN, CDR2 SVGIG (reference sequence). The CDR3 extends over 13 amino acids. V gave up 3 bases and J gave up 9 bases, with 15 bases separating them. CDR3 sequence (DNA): TGTGCCTGGAGCGCGGAAAGGGGGTTTGAGCAGTTCTTC. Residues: CAWSAERGFEQFF. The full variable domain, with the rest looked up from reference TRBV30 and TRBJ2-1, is SQTIHQWPATLVQPVGSPLSLECTVEGTSNPNLYWYRQAAGRGLQLLFYSVGIGQISSEVPQNLSASRPQDRQFILSSKKLLLSDSGFYLCAWSAERGFEQFFGPGTRLTVL.

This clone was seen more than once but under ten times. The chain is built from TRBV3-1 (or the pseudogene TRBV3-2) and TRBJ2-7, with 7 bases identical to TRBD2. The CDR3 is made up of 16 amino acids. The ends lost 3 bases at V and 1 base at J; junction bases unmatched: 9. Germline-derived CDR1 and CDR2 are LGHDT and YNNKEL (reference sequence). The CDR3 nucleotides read TGTGCCAGCAGCCAGTTACTAGCGCCAGATTCCTACGAGCAGTACTTC. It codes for CASSQLLAPDSYEQYF.

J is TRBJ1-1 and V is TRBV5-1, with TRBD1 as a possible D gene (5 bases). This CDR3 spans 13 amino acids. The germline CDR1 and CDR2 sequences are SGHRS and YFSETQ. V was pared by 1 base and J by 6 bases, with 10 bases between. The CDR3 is CASSLRGQAEAFF. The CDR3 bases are TGCGCCAGCAGCTTGAGGGGCCAGGCTGAAGCTTTCTTT.

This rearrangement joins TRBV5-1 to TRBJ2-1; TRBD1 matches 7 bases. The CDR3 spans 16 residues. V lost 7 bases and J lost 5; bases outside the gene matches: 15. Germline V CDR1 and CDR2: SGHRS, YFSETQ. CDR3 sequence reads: CASAPRQGQNHNEQFF. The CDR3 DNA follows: TGCGCCAGCGCGCCACGACAGGGCCAGAACCACAATGAGCAGTTCTTC. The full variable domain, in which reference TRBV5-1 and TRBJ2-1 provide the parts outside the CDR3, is KAGVTQTPRYLIKTRGQQVTLSCSPISGHRSVSWYQQTPGQGLQFLFEYFSETQRNKGNFPGRFSGRQFSNSRSEMNVSTLELGDSALYLCASAPRQGQNHNEQFFGPGTRLTVL.

CDR3 nucleotides: TGTGCCAGCAGCTATCTGGGACAGGGTGGGACTGACACCTTC. It yields the protein CASSYLGQGGTDTF. The chain couples TRBV7-2 to TRBJ1-2, with TRBD1 matching over 9 bases. Germline loops: CDR1 SGHTA, CDR2 FQGNSA. The CDR3 covers 14 residues. V lost 4 bases, J lost 12 bases, and 12 bases stayed unmatched. Variable domain in full (rest from reference TRBV7-2 and TRBJ1-2): GAGVSQSPSNKVTEKGKDVELRCDPISGHTALYWYRQSLGQGLEFLIYFQGNSAPDKSGLPSDRFSAERTGGSVSTLTIQRTQQEDSAVYLCASSYLGQGGTDTFGSGTRLTVV.

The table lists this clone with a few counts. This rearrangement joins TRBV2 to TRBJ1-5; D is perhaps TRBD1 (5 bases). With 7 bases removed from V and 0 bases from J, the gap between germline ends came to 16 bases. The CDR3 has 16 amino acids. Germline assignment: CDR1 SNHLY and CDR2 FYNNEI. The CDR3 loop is CASKGLGEDSNQPQHF. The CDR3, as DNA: TGTGCCAGCAAGGGTTTGGGGGAGGATAGCAATCAGCCCCAGCATTTT.

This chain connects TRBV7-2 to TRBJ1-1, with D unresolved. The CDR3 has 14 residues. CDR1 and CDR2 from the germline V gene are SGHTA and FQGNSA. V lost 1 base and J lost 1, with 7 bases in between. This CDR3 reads CASSLVRQNTEAFF. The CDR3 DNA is TGTGCCAGCAGCTTAGTGCGGCAGAACACTGAAGCTTTCTTT.

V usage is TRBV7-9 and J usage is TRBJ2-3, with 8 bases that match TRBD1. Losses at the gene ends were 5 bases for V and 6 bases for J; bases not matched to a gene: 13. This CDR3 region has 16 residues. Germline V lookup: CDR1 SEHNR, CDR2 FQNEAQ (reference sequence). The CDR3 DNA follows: TGTGCCAGCAGCCTATATGGACCAGGGGGCTCCGATACGCAGTATTTT. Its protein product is CASSLYGPGGSDTQYF.

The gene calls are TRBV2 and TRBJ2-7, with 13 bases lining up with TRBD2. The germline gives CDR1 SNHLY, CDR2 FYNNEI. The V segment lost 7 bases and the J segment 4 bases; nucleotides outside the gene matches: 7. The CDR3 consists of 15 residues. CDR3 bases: TGTGCCAGCAAGGGGACTAGCGGGATTCGGTACGAGCAGTACTTC. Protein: CASKGTSGIRYEQYF.

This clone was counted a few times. The CDR3 coding sequence is TGTGCCAGCAGCTTCACAGGGGGTAATGAGCAGTACTTC. It yields the protein CASSFTGGNEQYF. The V gene is TRBV7-9, the J gene TRBJ2-7; 8 nucleotides match TRBD1. CDR3 length: 13 residues. The J segment lost 7 bases and the V segment lost 3 bases, leaving 5 bases of the junction unmatched. Germline lookup yields CDR1 SEHNR and CDR2 FQNEAQ (reference sequence).

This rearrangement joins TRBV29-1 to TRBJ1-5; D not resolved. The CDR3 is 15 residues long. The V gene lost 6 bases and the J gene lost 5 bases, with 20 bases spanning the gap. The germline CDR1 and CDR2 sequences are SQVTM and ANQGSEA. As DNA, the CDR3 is TGCAGCGTCGCCGTTGGTGATCCAAGCTATCAGCCCCAGCATTTT. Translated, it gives CSVAVGDPSYQPQHF.